This entry lists 22 T cell receptor beta chains sequenced from one sample in a study of tumor-infiltrating lymphocytes in localized non-small cell lung cancer. Assay used: immunoSEQ multiplex PCR; TCRdb lists only in-frame clones, some missing. The sample holds 7,000 or so clones, over 65% seen once. Sequenced input: lung tumor tissue. These TCRs come from a human donor with non-small cell lung cancer.

The chain links TRBV6-1 to TRBJ1-2; no definite D call. Germline V gene sequence: CDR1 MNHNS, CDR2 SASEGT. The CDR3 consists of 15 residues. The germline V and J ends were trimmed by 1 base and 4 bases, with 13 bases remaining between them. CDR3 sequence reads: CASSEVVNGGYGYTF. The CDR3 DNA reads as TGTGCCAGCAGTGAAGTGGTGAACGGAGGCTATGGCTACACCTTC.

The chain recombines TRBV11-2 with TRBJ2-5, with D maybe TRBD1 (5 bases). V was trimmed by 2 bases and J by 5 bases, leaving 18 bases between them. The CDR3 has 16 amino acids. The V gene's germline CDR1 is SGHAT and CDR2 FQNNGV. CDR3 DNA sequence: TGTGCCAGCAGCTTAACCGGCCAGGGTGTTAGGGAGACCCAGTACTTC. The encoded protein is CASSLTGQGVRETQYF.

This chain connects TRBV5-1 to TRBJ2-3, with 7 bases aligning to TRBD2. The CDR3 has 15 residues. Trimming at V came to 0 bases and at J to 2 bases, leaving 3 bases not matched to a gene. Germline V gene lookup returns CDR1 SGHRS and CDR2 YFSETQ. Written as DNA, the CDR3 is TGCGCCAGCAGCTTGGTGGGGGGGAACACAGATACGCAGTATTTT. This translates into CASSLVGGNTDTQYF. Together with reference TRBV5-1 and TRBJ2-3, the CDR3 gives the full variable domain: KAGVTQTPRYLIKTRGQQVTLSCSPISGHRSVSWYQQTPGQGLQFLFEYFSETQRNKGNFPGRFSGRQFSNSRSEMNVSTLELGDSALYLCASSLVGGNTDTQYFGPGTRLTVL.

The chain is built from TRBV27 and TRBJ2-2; a weak D match, TRBD2 (6 bases). Per the germline V gene, CDR1 is MNHEY and CDR2 is SMNVEV (reference sequence). This CDR3 is 13 amino acids long. Between the trimmed V and J ends, which lost 5 bases and 4 bases, there was a span of 8 bases. The CDR3 DNA is TGTGCCAGCAGTGCGGGGATCACCGGGGAGCTGTTTTTT. Translating it yields CASSAGITGELFF.

V usage is TRBV5-4 and J usage is TRBJ1-1; D call uncertain. Trimming left V 7 bases short and J 1 base short, with 8 bases between. From germline, CDR1 is SGHNT and CDR2 YYREEE (reference sequence). CDR3 size: 12 residues. The CDR3 protein is CASATENTEAFF. CDR3 DNA sequence: TGTGCCAGCGCCACCGAGAACACTGAAGCTTTCTTT.

This clone showed up just once. The V call is TRBV6-5, the J call TRBJ2-2; 8 bases match TRBD1. V shed 2 bases and J 6 bases; nucleotides not matched to a gene: 2. The CDR3 is 14 amino acids. Germline V gene data show CDR1 as MNHEY and CDR2 as SVGAGI. The DNA of the CDR3 is TGTGCCAGCAGTTACGGACAGGGTTCCGGGGAGCTGTTTTTT. Its protein product is CASSYGQGSGELFF.

The CDR3 loop is CASSERKTNEKLFF. The CDR3, as DNA: TGTGCCAGCAGTGAACGTAAAACTAATGAAAAACTGTTTTTT. V is TRBV6-1 and J is TRBJ1-4; D remains ambiguous. Germline CDR1 reads MNHNS; CDR2 reads SASEGT. Trimming took 2 bases from V and 1 from J, leaving 5 bases between them. The CDR3 is 14 residues long.

V is TRBV6-6 and J is TRBJ1-2, with D perhaps matching TRBD1 (5 bases). The V end lost 9 bases, the J end lost 8 bases, and 22 bases lay between the germline ends. CDR3 length: 14 residues. From germline, CDR1 is MNHNY and CDR2 SVGAGI (reference sequence). In DNA, the CDR3 is TGTGCCAGTGAACTCAGCCGGGGCGCGGTGGGCTACACCTTC. Protein: CASELSRGAVGYTF.

The rearrangement uses TRBV28 and TRBJ1-1; D is undetermined. Per germline, CDR1 MDHEN and CDR2 SYDVKM. The CDR3 contains 12 residues. Trimming removed 7 bases from V and 6 bases from J, with 12 bases in between. In DNA, the CDR3 is TGTGCCAGCAATAAAGAGGGCGCTGAAGCTTTCTTT. This encodes CASNKEGAEAFF.

The genes are TRBV14 and TRBJ2-5, with unresolved D. The germline V gene has CDR1 SGHDN and CDR2 FVKESK. Deletions cut 0 bases from V and 1 base from J, with 6 bases between. The CDR3 covers 14 residues. The CDR3 spells CASSQDRAQETQYF. The CDR3 DNA sequence: TGTGCCAGCAGCCAAGATAGGGCCCAAGAGACCCAGTACTTC.

This chain links TRBV11-3 with TRBJ2-1, with D perhaps TRBD1 or TRBD2 (5 bases each). CDR3 size: 15 residues. The germline V and J ends were trimmed by 1 base and 7 bases, with 14 bases remaining between them. Germline CDR1 SGHNT, CDR2 YENEEA. The CDR3 is CASSLASRDQNEQFF. The CDR3 bases are TGTGCCAGCAGCTTAGCTTCTAGGGACCAGAATGAGCAGTTCTTC.

The chain uses TRBV30 and TRBJ2-7, with D possibly being TRBD2 (5 bases). The CDR3 length is 13 residues. V was clipped by 2 bases and J by 6 bases, with 14 bases between them. From germline, CDR1 is GTSNPN and CDR2 SVGIG (reference sequence). In nucleotides, the CDR3 is TGTGCCTGGAGTCGGACTTCCGTGGGCGAGCAGTACTTC. Translation: CAWSRTSVGEQYF.

This chain uses TRBV2 with TRBJ2-3, with TRBD1 matching over 8 bases. Trimming cost V 7 bases and J 4 bases; bases outside gene matches: 7. The CDR3 covers 14 residues. Germline V gene lookup returns CDR1 SNHLY and CDR2 FYNNEI. CDR3 sequence reads: CASTDRVLADTQYF. DNA of the CDR3: TGTGCCAGCACGGACAGGGTACTAGCAGATACGCAGTATTTT.

This chain connects TRBV5-4 to TRBJ2-7; D is possibly TRBD1 or TRBD2 (6 bases each). V shed 5 bases and J shed 4 bases, with 19 bases lying between them. This CDR3 is built from 15 residues. Germline CDR1 is SGHNT and CDR2 is YYREEE (reference sequence). The DNA for the CDR3 is TGTGCCAGCAGTCCCGGTGGTGGAGGGGGGTACGAGCAGTACTTC. Amino acids: CASSPGGGGGYEQYF.

In this sample, this clone turned up once. This chain uses TRBV29-1 with TRBJ1-4; possible D gene TRBD1, 5 bases. The CDR3 sequence is 14 residues long. Germline values: CDR1 SQVTM, CDR2 ANQGSEA. The V end lost 3 bases, the J end lost 5 bases, and 13 bases lay between the germline ends. CDR3 DNA: TGCAGCGTTGAGTCGGGGGAAAGGAATGAAAAACTGTTTTTT. This codes for CSVESGERNEKLFF. The variable domain in full, completed from reference TRBV29-1 and TRBJ1-4, reads SAVISQKPSRDICQRGTSLTIQCQVDSQVTMMFWYRQQPGQSLTLIATANQGSEATYESGFVIDKFPISRPNLTFSTLTVSNMSPEDSSIYLCSVESGERNEKLFFGSGTQLSVL.

This clone was seen a handful of times. This rearrangement joins TRBV7-8 to TRBJ1-5; perhaps TRBD1 as D (5 bases). The CDR3 is 14 residues long. Trimming stripped 3 bases from V and 6 bases from J, with 12 bases between. Per germline, CDR1 SGHVS and CDR2 FQNEAQ. CDR3 nucleotide sequence: TGTGCCAGCAGCTTTATTGGGACGAGTCAGCCCCAGCATTTT. It yields the protein CASSFIGTSQPQHF.

There are a few counts of this clone. For the CDR3, the DNA is TGTGCCACCAGCAGAGTCGGACTAGCGGGATCCCCCTCCTACGAGCAGTACTTC. Protein product: CATSRVGLAGSPSYEQYF. The chain uses TRBV15 and TRBJ2-7; TRBD2 matches 12 bases. The V gene's germline CDR1 is LNHNV and CDR2 YYDKDF (reference sequence). The J segment lost 0 bases and the V segment lost 1 base, leaving 7 bases of the junction unmatched. The CDR3 is made up of 18 amino acids.

The gene calls are TRBV27 and TRBJ2-7; D gene ambiguous. Between the trimmed V and J ends, which lost 6 bases and 3 bases, there was a span of 18 bases. Germline V CDR1 and CDR2: MNHEY, SMNVEV (reference sequence). This CDR3 has 15 residues. Here the CDR3 DNA reads TGTGCCAGCAGGCCCACCCTAAGTAATTACTACGAGCAGTACTTC. Protein sequence: CASRPTLSNYYEQYF.

The rearrangement joins TRBV4-2 to TRBJ1-4; D remains ambiguous. Trimming cost V 1 base and J 0 bases, with 6 bases left between them. Germline V gene data show CDR1 as LGHNA and CDR2 as YNFKEQ. This CDR3 is built from 15 residues. The CDR3 region has the DNA TGTGCCAGCAGCCAAGCTGGGACAACTAATGAAAAACTGTTTTTT. Translating it yields CASSQAGTTNEKLFF.

The chain uses TRBV11-1 and TRBJ2-1, with 8 positions matching TRBD1. Germline CDR1 is SGHAT and CDR2 is FQDESV (reference sequence). The CDR3 has 15 residues. V shed 5 bases and J 3 bases; nucleotides not matched to a gene: 6. CDR3 amino acids: CASSAHRGSYNEQFF. For the CDR3, the DNA is TGTGCCAGCAGCGCCCACAGGGGGAGCTACAATGAGCAGTTCTTC. The whole variable domain, filled in from reference TRBV11-1 and TRBJ2-1, reads EAEVAQSPRYKITEKSQAVAFWCDPISGHATLYWYRQILGQGPELLVQFQDESVVDDSQLPKDRFSAERLKGVDSTLKIQPAELGDSAMYLCASSAHRGSYNEQFFGPGTRLTVL.

The rearrangement uses TRBV6-5 and TRBJ1-1; a possible D gene is TRBD1 (5 bases). V was pared by 2 bases and J by 3 bases, with 13 bases between. Germline values: CDR1 MNHEY, CDR2 SVGAGI. The CDR3 is 15 residues long. CDR3 sequence: CASSYRGKGYTEAFF. The DNA of the CDR3 is TGTGCCAGCAGTTACCGGGGAAAGGGGTACACTGAAGCTTTCTTT.

The chain uses TRBV2 and TRBJ2-5, with D unresolved. CDR1 and CDR2 (germline): SNHLY, FYNNEI. The CDR3 is made up of 14 amino acids. The V end lost 1 base, the J end lost 2 bases, and 8 bases lay between the germline ends. CDR3: CASSEGAIQETQYF. CDR3 coding DNA: TGTGCCAGCAGTGAAGGCGCAATTCAAGAGACCCAGTACTTC.